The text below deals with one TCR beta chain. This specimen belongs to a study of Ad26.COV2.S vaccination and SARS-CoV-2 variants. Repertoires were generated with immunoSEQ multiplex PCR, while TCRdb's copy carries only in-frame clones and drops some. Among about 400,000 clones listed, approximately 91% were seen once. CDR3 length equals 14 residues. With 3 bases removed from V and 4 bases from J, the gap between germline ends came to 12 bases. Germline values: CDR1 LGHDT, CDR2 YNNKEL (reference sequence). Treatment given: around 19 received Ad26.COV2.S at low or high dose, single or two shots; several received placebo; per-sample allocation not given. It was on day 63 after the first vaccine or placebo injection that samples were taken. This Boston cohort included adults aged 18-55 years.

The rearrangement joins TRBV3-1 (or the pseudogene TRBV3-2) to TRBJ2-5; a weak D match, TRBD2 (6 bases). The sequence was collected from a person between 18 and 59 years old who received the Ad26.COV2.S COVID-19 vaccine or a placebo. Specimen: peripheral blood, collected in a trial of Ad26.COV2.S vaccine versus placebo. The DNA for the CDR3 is TGTGCCAGCAGCCAGAGGCTAGCGTTAGAGACCCAGTACTTC. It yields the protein CASSQRLALETQYF.